The present TCR beta chain was sequenced within a study of spatial heterogeneity in lung cancer. Study overall: Consistent detection of more beta-chain than alpha-chain sequences was observed. An average of more than ten raw reads was observed per unique TCR and UMI combination.

The time point here: blood at routine non-recurrence follow-up after resection. Whole RNA, which was extracted from tumor, nontumor lung tissue or frozen PBMC, was sequenced without any cell sorting. TCRdb re-analysed the 5' RACE reads in MiXCR, keeping a single row per CDR3 protein. The data contain 25,000 to 35,000 distinct CDR3 sequences, more than 4.5% of them singletons. The germline V gene encodes CDR1 SGHTA and CDR2 FQGNSA. V lost 0 bases and J 11 bases, leaving 14 bases between the germline ends. This CDR3 is built from 15 residues. Regarding the study as a whole: Expanded tumor TCRs that were ubiquitous appeared in blood more at resection than follow-up.

The sample holds many counts of this clonotype. Its antigen is undetermined. The receptor's source is a female donor with early-stage non-small cell lung cancer. J is TRBJ1-6 and V is TRBV7-2, with D hard to call. The sample in question was PBMCs, obtained at follow-up. DNA of the CDR3: TGTGCCAGCAGCTTAGCCGGCCAGATATCGACACCCCTCCACTTT. It translates to CASSLAGQISTPLHF.